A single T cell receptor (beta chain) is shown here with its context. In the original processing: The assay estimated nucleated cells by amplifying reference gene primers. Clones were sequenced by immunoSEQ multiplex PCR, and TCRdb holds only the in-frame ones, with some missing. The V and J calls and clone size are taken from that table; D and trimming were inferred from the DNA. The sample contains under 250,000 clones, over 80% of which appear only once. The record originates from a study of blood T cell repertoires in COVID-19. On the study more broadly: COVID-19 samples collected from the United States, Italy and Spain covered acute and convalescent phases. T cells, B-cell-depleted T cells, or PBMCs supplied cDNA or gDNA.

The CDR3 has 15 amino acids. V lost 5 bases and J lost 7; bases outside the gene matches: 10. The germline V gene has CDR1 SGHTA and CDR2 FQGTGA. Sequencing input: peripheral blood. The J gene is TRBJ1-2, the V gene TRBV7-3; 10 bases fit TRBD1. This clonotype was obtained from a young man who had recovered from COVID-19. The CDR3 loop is CASSPFDRGRGGYTF. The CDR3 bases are TGTGCCAGCAGCCCCTTTGACAGGGGGCGGGGTGGCTACACCTTC.